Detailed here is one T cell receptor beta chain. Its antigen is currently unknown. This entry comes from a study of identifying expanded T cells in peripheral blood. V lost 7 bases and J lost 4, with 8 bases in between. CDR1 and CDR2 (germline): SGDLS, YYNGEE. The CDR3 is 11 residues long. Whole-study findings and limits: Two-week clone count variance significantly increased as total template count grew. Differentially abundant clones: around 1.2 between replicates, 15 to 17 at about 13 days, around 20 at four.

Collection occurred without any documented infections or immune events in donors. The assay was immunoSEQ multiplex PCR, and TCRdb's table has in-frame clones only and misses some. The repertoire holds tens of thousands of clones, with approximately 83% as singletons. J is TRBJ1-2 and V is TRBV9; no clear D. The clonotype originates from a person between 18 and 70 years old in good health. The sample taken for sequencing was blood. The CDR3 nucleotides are TGTGCCAGCGGAGTCCCCTATGGCTACACCTTC. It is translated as CASGVPYGYTF. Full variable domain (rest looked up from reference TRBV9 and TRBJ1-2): DSGVTQTPKHLITATGQRVTLRCSPRSGDLSVYWYQQSLDQGLQFLIQYYNGEERAKGNILERFSAQQFPDLHSELNLSSLELGDSALYFCASGVPYGYTFGSGTRLTVV.